The clone carrying this TCR beta chain was seen more than once but under ten times. Its specificity is not known. This entry comes from a study of CD8 T cells in ankylosing spondylitis. Study results and limitations: Significantly higher representation of disease-linked clones was reported for matched ankylosing spondylitis synovial fluid. Past research had described some motif variants in reactive arthritis synovial fluid and blood. Disease-linked clones, CD8+, were relatively rare in peripheral blood.

By quantitative 5'-RACE with molecular barcodes, the TCR beta libraries were made. Via MiXCR, TCRdb re-called the 5' RACE reads, giving one row per CDR3 protein. The sample consists of 100,000 to 150,000 distinct CDR3 sequences, 7% of them appearing once. The sequence derives from a male donor with ankylosing spondylitis or in good health (not recorded which). Material: blood, either unsorted or a sorted T cell fraction (not recorded which).

In DNA form, the CDR3 reads TGTGCCAGCAGCTTAGACCCCGGCGACACTGAAGCTTTCTTT. It codes for CASSLDPGDTEAFF. The chain links TRBV7-8 to TRBJ1-1; D remains unclear. Trimming removed 1 base at V and 3 bases at J, with 9 bases between. The CDR3 length is 14 residues. Germline V gives CDR1 SGHVS, CDR2 FQNEAQ.